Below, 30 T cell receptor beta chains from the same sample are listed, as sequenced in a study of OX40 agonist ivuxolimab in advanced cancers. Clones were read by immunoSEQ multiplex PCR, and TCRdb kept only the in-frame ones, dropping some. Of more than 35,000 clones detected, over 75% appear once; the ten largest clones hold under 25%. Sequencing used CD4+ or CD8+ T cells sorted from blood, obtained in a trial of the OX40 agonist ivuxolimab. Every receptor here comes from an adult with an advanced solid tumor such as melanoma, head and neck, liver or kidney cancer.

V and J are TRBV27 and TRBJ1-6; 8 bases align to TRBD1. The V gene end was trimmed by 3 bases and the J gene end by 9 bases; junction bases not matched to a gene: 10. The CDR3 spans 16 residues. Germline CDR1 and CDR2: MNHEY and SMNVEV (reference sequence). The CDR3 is CASSFFGQGRSSPLHF. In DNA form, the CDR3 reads TGTGCCAGCAGTTTTTTTGGACAGGGACGTAGTTCACCCCTCCACTTT.

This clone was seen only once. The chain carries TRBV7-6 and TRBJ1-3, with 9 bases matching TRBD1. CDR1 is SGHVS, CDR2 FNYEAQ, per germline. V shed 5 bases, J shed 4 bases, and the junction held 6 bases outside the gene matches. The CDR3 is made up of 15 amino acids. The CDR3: CASSHPGTGGNTIYF. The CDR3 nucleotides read TGTGCCAGCAGCCACCCCGGGACAGGGGGAAACACCATATATTTT. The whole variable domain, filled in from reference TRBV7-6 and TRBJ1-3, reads GAGVSQSPRYKVTKRGQDVALRCDPISGHVSLYWYRQALGQGPEFLTYFNYEAQQDKSGLPNDRFSAERPEGSISTLTIQRTEQRDSAMYRCASSHPGTGGNTIYFGEGSWLTVV.

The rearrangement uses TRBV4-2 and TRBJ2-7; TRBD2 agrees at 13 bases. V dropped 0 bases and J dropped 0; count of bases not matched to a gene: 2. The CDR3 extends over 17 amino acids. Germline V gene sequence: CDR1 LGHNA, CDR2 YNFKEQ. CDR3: CASSQDWTSGSSYEQYF. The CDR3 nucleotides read TGTGCCAGCAGCCAAGATTGGACTAGCGGGAGCTCCTACGAGCAGTACTTC.

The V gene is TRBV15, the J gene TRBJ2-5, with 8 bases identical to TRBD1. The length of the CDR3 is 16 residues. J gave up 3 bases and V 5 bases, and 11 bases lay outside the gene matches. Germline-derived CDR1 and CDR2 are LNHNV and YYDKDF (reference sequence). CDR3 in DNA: TGTGCCACCAGCCTGGACAGGGTAGTTGGGAAAGAGACCCAGTACTTC. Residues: CATSLDRVVGKETQYF.

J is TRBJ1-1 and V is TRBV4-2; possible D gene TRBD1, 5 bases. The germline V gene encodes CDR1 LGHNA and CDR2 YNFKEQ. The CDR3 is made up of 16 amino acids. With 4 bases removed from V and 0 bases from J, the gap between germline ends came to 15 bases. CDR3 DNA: TGTGCCAGCAGCCTAACGACGGACATAATGAACACTGAAGCTTTCTTT. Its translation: CASSLTTDIMNTEAFF.

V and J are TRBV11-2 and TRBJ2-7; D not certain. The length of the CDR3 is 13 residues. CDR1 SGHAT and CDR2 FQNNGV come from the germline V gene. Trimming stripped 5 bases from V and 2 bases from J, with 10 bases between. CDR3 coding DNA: TGTGCCAGCAGCCTCGGCCCCGCCTACGAGCAGTACTTC. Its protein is CASSLGPAYEQYF.

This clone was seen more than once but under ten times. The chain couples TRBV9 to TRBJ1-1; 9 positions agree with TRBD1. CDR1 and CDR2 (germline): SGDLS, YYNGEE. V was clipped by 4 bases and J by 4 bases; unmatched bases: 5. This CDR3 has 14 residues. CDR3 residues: CASSSGQGTTEAFF. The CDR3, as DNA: TGTGCCAGCAGCTCGGGACAGGGAACCACTGAAGCTTTCTTT.

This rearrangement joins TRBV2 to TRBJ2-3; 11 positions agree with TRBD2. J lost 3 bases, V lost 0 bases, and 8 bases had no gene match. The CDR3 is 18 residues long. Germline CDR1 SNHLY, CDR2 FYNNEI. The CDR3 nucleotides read TGTGCCAGCAGTGAAGCGGGACTAGCGGTGATTGGGACAGATACGCAGTATTTT. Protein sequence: CASSEAGLAVIGTDTQYF.

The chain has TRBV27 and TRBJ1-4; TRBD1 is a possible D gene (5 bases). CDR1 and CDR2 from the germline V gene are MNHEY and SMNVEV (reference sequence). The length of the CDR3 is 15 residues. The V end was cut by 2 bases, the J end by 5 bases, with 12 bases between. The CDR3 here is CASSLGAGGNEKLFF. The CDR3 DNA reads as TGTGCCAGCAGTTTAGGGGCGGGCGGAAATGAAAAACTGTTTTTT.

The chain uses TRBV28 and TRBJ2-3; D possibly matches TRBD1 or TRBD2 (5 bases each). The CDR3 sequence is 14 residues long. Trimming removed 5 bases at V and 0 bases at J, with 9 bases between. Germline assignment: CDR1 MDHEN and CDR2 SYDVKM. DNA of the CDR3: TGTGCCAGCAGTGCCGGGGACAGCACAGATACGCAGTATTTT. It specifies CASSAGDSTDTQYF.

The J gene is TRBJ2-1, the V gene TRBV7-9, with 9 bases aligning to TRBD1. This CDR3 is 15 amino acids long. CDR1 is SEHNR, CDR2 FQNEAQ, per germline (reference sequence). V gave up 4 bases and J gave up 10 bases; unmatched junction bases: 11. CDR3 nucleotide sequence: TGTGCCAGCAGCTATCCGGGACAGGGACTCGGCGAGCAGTTCTTC. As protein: CASSYPGQGLGEQFF.

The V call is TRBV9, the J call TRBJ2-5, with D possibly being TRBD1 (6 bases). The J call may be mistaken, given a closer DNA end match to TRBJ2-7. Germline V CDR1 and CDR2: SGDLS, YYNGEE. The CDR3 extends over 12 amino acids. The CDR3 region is CASSRTDYEQYF. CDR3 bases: TGTGCCAGCAGCCGGACAGACTACGAGCAGTACTTC.

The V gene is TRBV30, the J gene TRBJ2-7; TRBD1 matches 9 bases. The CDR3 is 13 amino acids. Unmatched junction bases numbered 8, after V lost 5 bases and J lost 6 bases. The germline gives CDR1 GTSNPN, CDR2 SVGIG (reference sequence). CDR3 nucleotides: TGTGCCTGGGGGACAGGGATATGGGGCGAGCAGTACTTC. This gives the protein CAWGTGIWGEQYF.

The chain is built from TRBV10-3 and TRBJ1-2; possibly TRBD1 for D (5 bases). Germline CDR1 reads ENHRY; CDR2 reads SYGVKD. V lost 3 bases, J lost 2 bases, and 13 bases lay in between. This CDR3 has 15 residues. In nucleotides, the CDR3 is TGTGCCATCAGTGAATTCGGGACGGAGAACTATGGCTACACCTTC. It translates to CAISEFGTENYGYTF.

CDR3 DNA: TGTGCCAGCAGCTTAACGGGGGCTATTCAAGAGACCCAGTACTTC. This translates into CASSLTGAIQETQYF. This chain joins TRBV7-3 and TRBJ2-5, with D perhaps TRBD1 (6 bases). V was shortened by 0 bases and J by 2 bases, with 10 bases between the two germline ends. The CDR3 is made up of 15 amino acids. The germline gives CDR1 SGHTA, CDR2 FQGTGA. Looking up the rest from reference TRBV7-3 and TRBJ2-5 gives the full variable domain: GAGVSQTPSNKVTEKGKYVELRCDPISGHTALYWYRQSLGQGPEFLIYFQGTGAADDSGLPNDRFFAVRPEGSVSTLKIQRTERGDSAVYLCASSLTGAIQETQYFGPGTRLLVL.

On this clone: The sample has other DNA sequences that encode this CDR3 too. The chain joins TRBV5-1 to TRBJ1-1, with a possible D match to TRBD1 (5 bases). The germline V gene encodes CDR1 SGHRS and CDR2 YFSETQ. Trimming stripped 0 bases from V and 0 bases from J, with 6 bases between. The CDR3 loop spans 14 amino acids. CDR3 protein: CASSLGGLNTEAFF. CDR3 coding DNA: TGCGCCAGCAGCTTGGGGGGCTTGAACACTGAAGCTTTCTTT.

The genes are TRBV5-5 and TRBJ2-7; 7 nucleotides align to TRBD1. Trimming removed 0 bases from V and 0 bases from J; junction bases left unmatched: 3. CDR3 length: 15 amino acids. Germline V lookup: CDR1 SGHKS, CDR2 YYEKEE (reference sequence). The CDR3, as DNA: TGTGCCAGCAGCTTGGTAGGGGGCGTCTCCTACGAGCAGTACTTC. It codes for CASSLVGGVSYEQYF.

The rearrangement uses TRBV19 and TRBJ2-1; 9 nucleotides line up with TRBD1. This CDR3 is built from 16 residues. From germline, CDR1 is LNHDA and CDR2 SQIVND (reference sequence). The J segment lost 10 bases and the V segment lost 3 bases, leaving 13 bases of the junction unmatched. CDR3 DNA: TGTGCCAGTAGTATCGGGACAGGGTTCCGCCAGCGGGAGCAGTTCTTC. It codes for CASSIGTGFRQREQFF.

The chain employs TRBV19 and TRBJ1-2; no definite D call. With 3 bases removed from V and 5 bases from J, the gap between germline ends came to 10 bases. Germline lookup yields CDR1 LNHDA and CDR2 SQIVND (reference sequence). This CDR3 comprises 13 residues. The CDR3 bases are TGTGCCAGTAGTATCACGGCGGAGTATGGCTACACCTTC. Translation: CASSITAEYGYTF.

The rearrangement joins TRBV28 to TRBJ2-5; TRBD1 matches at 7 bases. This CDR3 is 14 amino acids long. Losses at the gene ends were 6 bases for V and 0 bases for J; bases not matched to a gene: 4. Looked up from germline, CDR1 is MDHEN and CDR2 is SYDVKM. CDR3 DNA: TGTGCCAGCAGCCCGGGACAGTACCAAGAGACCCAGTACTTC. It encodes CASSPGQYQETQYF.

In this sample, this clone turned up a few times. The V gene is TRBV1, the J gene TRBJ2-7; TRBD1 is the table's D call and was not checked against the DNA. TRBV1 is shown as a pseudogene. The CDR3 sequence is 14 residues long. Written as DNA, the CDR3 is TGCACCAGCAGCCAAGATGGCCCCCCCTACGAGCAGTACTTC. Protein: CTSSQDGPPYEQYF.

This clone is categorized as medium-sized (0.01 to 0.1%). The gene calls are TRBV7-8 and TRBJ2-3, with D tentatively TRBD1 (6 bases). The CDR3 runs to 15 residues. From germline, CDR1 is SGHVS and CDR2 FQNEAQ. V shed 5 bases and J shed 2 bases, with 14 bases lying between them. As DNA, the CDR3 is TGTGCCAGCAGCCGGGCAGGGGCCGACACAGATACGCAGTATTTT. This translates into CASSRAGADTDTQYF.

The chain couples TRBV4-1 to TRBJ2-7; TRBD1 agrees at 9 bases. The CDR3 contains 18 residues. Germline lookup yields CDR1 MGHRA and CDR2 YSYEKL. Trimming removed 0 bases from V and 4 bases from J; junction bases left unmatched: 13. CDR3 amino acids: CASSQDSFSQGAGYEQYF. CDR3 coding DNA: TGCGCCAGCAGCCAAGATTCCTTTTCACAGGGGGCAGGATACGAGCAGTACTTC.

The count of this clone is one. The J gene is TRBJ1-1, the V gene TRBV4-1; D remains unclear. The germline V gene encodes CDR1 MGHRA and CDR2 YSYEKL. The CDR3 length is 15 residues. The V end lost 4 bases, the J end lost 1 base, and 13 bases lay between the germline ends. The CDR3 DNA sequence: TGCGCCAGCAGCCCCCCCGCGGGTCCGAACACTGAAGCTTTCTTT. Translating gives CASSPPAGPNTEAFF.

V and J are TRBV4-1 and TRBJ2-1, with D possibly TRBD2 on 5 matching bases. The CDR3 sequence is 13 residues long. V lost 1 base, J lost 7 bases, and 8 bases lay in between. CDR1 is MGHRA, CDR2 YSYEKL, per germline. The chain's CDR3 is CASSQVTGNEQFF. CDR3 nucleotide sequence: TGCGCCAGCAGCCAAGTGACGGGGAATGAGCAGTTCTTC.

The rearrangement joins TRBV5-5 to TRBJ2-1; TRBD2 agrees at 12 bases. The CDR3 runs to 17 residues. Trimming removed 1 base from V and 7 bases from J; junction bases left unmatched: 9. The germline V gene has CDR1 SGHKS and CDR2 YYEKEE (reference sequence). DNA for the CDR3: TGTGCCAGCAGCTTGACTTGGACTAGCGGGGTGGGTAATGAGCAGTTCTTC. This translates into CASSLTWTSGVGNEQFF. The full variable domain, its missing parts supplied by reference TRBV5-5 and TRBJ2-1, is DAGVTQSPTHLIKTRGQQVTLRCSPISGHKSVSWYQQVLGQGPQFIFQYYEKEERGRGNFPDRFSARQFPNYSSELNVNALLLGDSALYLCASSLTWTSGVGNEQFFGPGTRLTVL.

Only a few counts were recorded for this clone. CDR3 region: CATAAAHNQPQHF. Here the CDR3 DNA reads TGCGCCACCGCGGCTGCCCACAATCAGCCCCAGCATTTT. The J gene is TRBJ1-5, the V gene TRBV4-3; no clear D gene. The CDR3 runs 13 residues. CDR1 LGHNA and CDR2 YSLEER come from the germline V gene. V lost 10 bases and J 3 bases, leaving 13 bases between the germline ends.

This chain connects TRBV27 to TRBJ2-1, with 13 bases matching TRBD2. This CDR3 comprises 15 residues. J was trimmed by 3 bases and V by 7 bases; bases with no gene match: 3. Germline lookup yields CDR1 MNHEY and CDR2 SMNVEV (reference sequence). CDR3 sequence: CASIGLAGDYNEQFF. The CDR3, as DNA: TGTGCCAGCATCGGACTAGCGGGAGACTACAATGAGCAGTTCTTC.

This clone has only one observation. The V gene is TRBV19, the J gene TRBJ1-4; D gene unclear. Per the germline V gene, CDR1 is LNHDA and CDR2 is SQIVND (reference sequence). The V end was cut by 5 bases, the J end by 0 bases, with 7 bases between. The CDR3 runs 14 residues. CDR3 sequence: CASSGRTTNEKLFF. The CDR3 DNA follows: TGTGCCAGTAGTGGAAGAACAACTAATGAAAAACTGTTTTTT. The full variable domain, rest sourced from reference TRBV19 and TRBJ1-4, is DGGITQSPKYLFRKEGQNVTLSCEQNLNHDAMYWYRQDPGQGLRLIYYSQIVNDFQKGDIAEGYSVSREKKESFPLTVTSAQKNPTAFYLCASSGRTTNEKLFFGSGTQLSVL.

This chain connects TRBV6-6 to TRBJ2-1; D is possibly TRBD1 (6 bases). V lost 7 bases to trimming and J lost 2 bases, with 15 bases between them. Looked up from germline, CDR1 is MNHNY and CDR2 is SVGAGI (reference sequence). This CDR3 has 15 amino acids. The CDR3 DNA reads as TGTGCCAGCACCATTCTACAGGGTGCCTACAATGAGCAGTTCTTC. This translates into CASTILQGAYNEQFF.